This T cell receptor (beta chain) was sequenced during a study of memory CD4+ T cells and cytomegalovirus serostatus. Study-level points and caveats: The CMV-associated TCR signature appears largely within the CD4+ memory repertoire. About two fifths of the roughly 160 known CMV-associated TCRbeta sequences appeared in CD4+ memory.

Per the study methods: After removing out-of-frame reads, 2,204,828 distinct TCRbeta sequences remained. The table came from immunoSEQ multiplex PCR; TCRdb's copy has only in-frame clones and leaves some out. V, J and clone size were drawn from that table, and D and trimming were deduced from the DNA. Of tens of thousands of clones in the sample, over 60% are singletons; the top ten hold roughly 1.1%. About this clone itself: Its specificity is not known.

The sort gate was single viable CD3+CD4+CD8-CD45RO+ cells for memory CD4+ T cells. V lost 3 bases, J lost 4 bases, and 12 bases lay in between. Germline lookup yields CDR1 SQVTM and CDR2 ANQGSEA. The CDR3 has 13 residues. The clonotype was recovered from an adult in good health and CMV-seronegative. Input material: memory CD4+ T cells from blood. V usage is TRBV29-1 and J usage is TRBJ1-1; D gene ambiguous. Here the CDR3 DNA reads TGCAGCGTTGAGACCTCGATCCTCACTGAAGCTTTCTTT. Residues: CSVETSILTEAFF.